One and the same sample provided the 6 T cell receptor beta chains below, sequenced in a study of T cell responses to AZD1222 COVID-19 vaccine. The method was immunoSEQ multiplex PCR; TCRdb's version includes in-frame clones alone and lacks a portion of them. The sample lists 100,000 to 150,000 clones, around 91% occurring once. The sample consisted of peripheral blood, taken on day 0 of MenACWY control vaccination. These TCRs come from an adult in good health.

The sample holds a few counts of this clone. V usage is TRBV28 and J usage is TRBJ2-5; no clear D. The germline V gene encodes CDR1 MDHEN and CDR2 SYDVKM. This CDR3 is 13 amino acids long. V was clipped by 6 bases and J by 4 bases, with 12 bases between them. CDR3 sequence reads: CASSRPERETQYF. CDR3 sequence (DNA): TGTGCCAGCAGCCGACCCGAACGAGAGACCCAGTACTTC.

V and J are TRBV27 and TRBJ1-2; 12 positions agree with TRBD1. With 3 bases clipped from V and 5 bases from J, the junction kept 16 bases outside the gene matches. Germline-derived CDR1 and CDR2 are MNHEY and SMNVEV (reference sequence). The CDR3 totals 19 residues. CDR3 protein: CASSFISSGQGAPGYGYTF. As DNA, the CDR3 is TGTGCCAGCAGTTTTATATCATCGGGACAGGGGGCGCCTGGGTATGGCTACACCTTC.

The chain is built from TRBV3-1 (or the pseudogene TRBV3-2) and TRBJ2-7, with TRBD2 matching 8 bases. The CDR3 covers 16 residues. The J segment lost 4 bases and the V segment lost 1 base, leaving 9 bases of the junction unmatched. From germline, CDR1 is LGHDT and CDR2 YNNKEL (reference sequence). CDR3 in DNA: TGTGCCAGCAGCCAAGGGGGGAGCGGGGGACTATACGAGCAGTACTTC. It yields the protein CASSQGGSGGLYEQYF.

The rearrangement links TRBV11-2 to TRBJ2-1; possibly TRBD2 for D (5 bases). The CDR3 sequence is 15 residues long. CDR1 and CDR2 (germline): SGHAT, FQNNGV. V lost 2 bases to trimming and J lost 4 bases, with 12 bases between them. Here the CDR3 reads CASSLRESNYNEQFF. The CDR3 DNA sequence: TGTGCCAGCAGCTTACGGGAATCCAATTACAATGAGCAGTTCTTC.

The table lists this clone with a count of one. The rearrangement joins TRBV7-8 to TRBJ2-3; D is possibly TRBD1 (5 bases). Germline CDR1 and CDR2: SGHVS and FQNEAQ. The CDR3 consists of 16 residues. V was trimmed by 5 bases and J by 4 bases, leaving 19 bases between them. This chain's CDR3 is CASSLPLGAEADTQYF. The CDR3 nucleotides read TGTGCCAGCAGCCTCCCCCTAGGGGCCGAGGCAGATACGCAGTATTTT.

This clone was observed a single time. This chain uses TRBV6-2 or TRBV6-3 with TRBJ1-6, with D unresolved. The length of the CDR3 is 12 residues. With 2 bases removed from V and 7 bases from J, the gap between germline ends came to 3 bases. Germline lookup yields CDR1 MNHEY and CDR2 SVGEGT. The CDR3 sequence is CASSYRNSPLHF. The CDR3, as DNA: TGTGCCAGCAGTTACAGGAATTCACCCCTCCACTTT.